Described below is a single T cell receptor (beta chain) sequence and its context. The entry originates in a study of blood T cell repertoires in COVID-19. About the study: Acute-phase and convalescent COVID-19 samples originated in the United States, Italy and Spain. Sample material is recorded as cDNA or gDNA derived from T cells, B-cell-depleted T cells, or PBMCs.

In the original workflow: Amplification from reference gene primers served as the basis for estimated nucleated cell counts. Profiling relied on immunoSEQ multiplex PCR, and the TCRdb table lists in-frame clones only, not all of them. The V and J calls and clone size are taken from that table; D and trimming were inferred from the DNA. The data show roughly 350,000 clones, approximately 90% seen once. The clonotype was recovered from a young woman who had recovered from COVID-19. The sample comprised peripheral blood.

CDR3 sequence reads: CASSFPRTGELFF. CDR3 bases: TGTGCCAGCAGTTTCCCTCGCACCGGGGAGCTGTTTTTT. The V and J genes are TRBV27 and TRBJ2-2; D not certain. V shed 3 bases and J shed 4 bases, with 6 bases lying between them. From germline, CDR1 is MNHEY and CDR2 SMNVEV (reference sequence). The CDR3 has 13 residues.